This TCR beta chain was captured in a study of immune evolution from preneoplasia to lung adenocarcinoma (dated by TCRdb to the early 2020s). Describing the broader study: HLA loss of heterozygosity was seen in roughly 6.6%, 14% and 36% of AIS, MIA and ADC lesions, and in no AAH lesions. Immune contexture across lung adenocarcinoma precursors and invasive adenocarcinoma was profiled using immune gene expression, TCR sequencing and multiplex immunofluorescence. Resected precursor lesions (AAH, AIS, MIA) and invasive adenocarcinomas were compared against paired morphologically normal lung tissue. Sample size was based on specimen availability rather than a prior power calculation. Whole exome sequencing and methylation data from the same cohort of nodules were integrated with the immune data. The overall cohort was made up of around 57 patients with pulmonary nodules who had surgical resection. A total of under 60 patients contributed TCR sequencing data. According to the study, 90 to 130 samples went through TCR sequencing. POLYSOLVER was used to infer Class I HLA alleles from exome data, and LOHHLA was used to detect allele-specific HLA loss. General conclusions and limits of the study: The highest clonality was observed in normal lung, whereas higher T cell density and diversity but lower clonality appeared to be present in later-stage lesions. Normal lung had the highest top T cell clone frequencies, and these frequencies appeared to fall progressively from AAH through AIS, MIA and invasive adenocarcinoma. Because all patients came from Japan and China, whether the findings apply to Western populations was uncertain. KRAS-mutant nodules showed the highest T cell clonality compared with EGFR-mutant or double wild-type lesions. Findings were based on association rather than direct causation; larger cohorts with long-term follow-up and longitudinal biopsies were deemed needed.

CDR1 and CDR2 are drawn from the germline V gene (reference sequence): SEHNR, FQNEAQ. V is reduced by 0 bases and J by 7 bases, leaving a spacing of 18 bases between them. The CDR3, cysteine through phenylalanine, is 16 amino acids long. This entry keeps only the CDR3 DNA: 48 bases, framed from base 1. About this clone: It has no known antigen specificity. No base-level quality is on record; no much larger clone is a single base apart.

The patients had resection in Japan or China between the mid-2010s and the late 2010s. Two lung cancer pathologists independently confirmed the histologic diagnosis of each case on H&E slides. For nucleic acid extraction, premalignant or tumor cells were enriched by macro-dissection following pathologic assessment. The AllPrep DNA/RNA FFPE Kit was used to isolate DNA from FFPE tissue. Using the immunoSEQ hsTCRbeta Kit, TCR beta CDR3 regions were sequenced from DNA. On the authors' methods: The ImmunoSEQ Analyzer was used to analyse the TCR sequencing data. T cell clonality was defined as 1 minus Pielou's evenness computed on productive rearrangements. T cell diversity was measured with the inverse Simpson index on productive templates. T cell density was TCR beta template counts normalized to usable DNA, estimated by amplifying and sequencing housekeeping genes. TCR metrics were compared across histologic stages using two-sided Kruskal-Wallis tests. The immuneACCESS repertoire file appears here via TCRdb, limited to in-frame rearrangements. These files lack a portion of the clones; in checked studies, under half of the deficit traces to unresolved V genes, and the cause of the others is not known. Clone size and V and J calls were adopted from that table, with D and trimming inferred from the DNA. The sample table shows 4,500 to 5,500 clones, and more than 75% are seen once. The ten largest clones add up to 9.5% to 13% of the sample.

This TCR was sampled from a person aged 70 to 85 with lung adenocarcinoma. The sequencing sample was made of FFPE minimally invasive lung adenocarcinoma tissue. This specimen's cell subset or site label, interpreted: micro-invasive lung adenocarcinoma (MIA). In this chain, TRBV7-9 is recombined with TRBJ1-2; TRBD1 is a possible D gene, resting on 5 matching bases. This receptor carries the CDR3 CASSLALGFGAAGYTF. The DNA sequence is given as TGTGCCAGCAGCTTAGCTTTAGGGTTTGGGGCTGCTGGCTACACCTTC.